The 6 T cell receptor beta chains in this list originate from one sample, sequenced in a study of cytomegalovirus exposure and HLA in healthy donors. The PCR had 60 Vbeta and 13 Jbeta primers. The assay was immunoSEQ multiplex PCR, and TCRdb's table has in-frame clones only and misses some. The data hold roughly 200,000 clones, with roughly 85% observed a single time. Input material: PBMCs. The receptors originated from a woman in her forties or fifties in good health and CMV-seronegative.

The table lists this clone with a count of one. The V and J genes are TRBV6-6 and TRBJ2-1; 9 nucleotides agree with TRBD2. This CDR3 contains 15 residues. Germline V gene data show CDR1 as MNHNY and CDR2 as SVGAGI (reference sequence). J lost 2 bases, V lost 6 bases, and 5 bases had no gene match. CDR3 sequence (DNA): TGTGCCAGCAGGGGGATAGCGGGAGCCTACAATGAGCAGTTCTTC. Translated: CASRGIAGAYNEQFF.

The chain carries TRBV21-1 and TRBJ2-7; the table's D call, TRBD2, has no DNA check behind it. TRBV21-1 is reported as a pseudogene. The CDR3 runs to 13 residues. CDR3 DNA sequence: TGTGCCAGCAGCAAAAGGACCCGGGGCGAGCAGTACTTC. This codes for CASSKRTRGEQYF.

This chain uses TRBV6-7 with TRBJ2-7; tentatively, D is TRBD1 (6 bases). TRBV6-7 is reported as an ORF; its role is uncertain. This CDR3 contains 17 residues. Deletions cut 0 bases from V and 5 bases from J, with 20 bases between. CDR3 nucleotide sequence: TGTGCCAGCAGTTACTCGTACAGGACAGCGATAATGCACGAGCAGTACTTC. It specifies CASSYSYRTAIMHEQYF.

The V call is TRBV19, the J call TRBJ1-1; 9 nucleotides align to TRBD1. Trimming removed 3 bases from V and 2 bases from J; junction bases left unmatched: 7. Germline assignment: CDR1 LNHDA and CDR2 SQIVND (reference sequence). CDR3 length: 16 residues. As DNA, the CDR3 is TGTGCCAGTAGTATTAGGCCGGGACAGGGCAACACTGAAGCTTTCTTT. Its translation: CASSIRPGQGNTEAFF. The full variable domain, its missing parts supplied by reference TRBV19 and TRBJ1-1, is DGGITQSPKYLFRKEGQNVTLSCEQNLNHDAMYWYRQDPGQGLRLIYYSQIVNDFQKGDIAEGYSVSREKKESFPLTVTSAQKNPTAFYLCASSIRPGQGNTEAFFGQGTRLTVV.

The table lists this clone with a count of one. V and J are TRBV7-9 and TRBJ1-2; TRBD1 matches at 7 bases. V lost 3 bases to trimming and J lost 3 bases; unmatched junction nucleotides: 4. This CDR3 region has 14 residues. Germline V gives CDR1 SEHNR, CDR2 FQNEAQ (reference sequence). CDR3 nucleotides: TGTGCCAGCAGCTTCAGTACAGGGGACTATGGCTACACCTTC. It specifies CASSFSTGDYGYTF.

This chain joins TRBV28 and TRBJ1-1, with TRBD1 as a possible D gene (6 bases). The length of the CDR3 is 14 residues. Per germline, CDR1 MDHEN and CDR2 SYDVKM. Trimming took off 4 bases at V and 1 base at J, with 10 bases between the two ends. CDR3 sequence: CASSSPGENTEAFF. The CDR3 DNA reads TGTGCCAGCAGTTCGCCAGGGGAGAACACTGAAGCTTTCTTT.